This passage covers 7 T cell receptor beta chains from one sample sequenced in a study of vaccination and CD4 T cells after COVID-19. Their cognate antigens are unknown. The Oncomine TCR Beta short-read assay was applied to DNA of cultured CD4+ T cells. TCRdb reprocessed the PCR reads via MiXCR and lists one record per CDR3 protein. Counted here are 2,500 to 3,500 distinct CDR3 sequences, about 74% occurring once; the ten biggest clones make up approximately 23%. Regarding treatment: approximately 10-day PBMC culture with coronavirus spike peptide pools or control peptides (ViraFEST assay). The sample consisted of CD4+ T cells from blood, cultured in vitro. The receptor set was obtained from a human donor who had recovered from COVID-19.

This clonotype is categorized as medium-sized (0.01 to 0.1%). CDR3 in DNA: TGTGCCAGCAGGGGCCCCCGGAGAGGACATGAAGCCGACAACTATGGCTACACCTTC. Amino acids: CASRGPRRGHEADNYGYTF. V usage is TRBV9 and J usage is TRBJ1-2; a possible D gene is TRBD1 (5 bases). Trimming stripped 5 bases from V and 2 bases from J, with 28 bases between. The CDR3 has 19 residues. The germline V gene has CDR1 SGDLS and CDR2 YYNGEE. The complete variable domain, with remaining parts taken from reference TRBV9 and TRBJ1-2, reads DSGVTQTPKHLITATGQRVTLRCSPRSGDLSVYWYQQSLDQGLQFLIQYYNGEERAKGNILERFSAQQFPDLHSELNLSSLELGDSALYFCASRGPRRGHEADNYGYTFGSGTRLTVV.

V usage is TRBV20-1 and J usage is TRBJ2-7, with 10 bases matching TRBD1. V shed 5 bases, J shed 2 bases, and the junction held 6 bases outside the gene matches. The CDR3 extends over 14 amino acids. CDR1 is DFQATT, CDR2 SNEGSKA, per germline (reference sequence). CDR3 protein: CSAGRGQGTYEQYF. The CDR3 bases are TGCAGTGCTGGCCGGGGACAGGGGACCTACGAGCAGTACTTC.

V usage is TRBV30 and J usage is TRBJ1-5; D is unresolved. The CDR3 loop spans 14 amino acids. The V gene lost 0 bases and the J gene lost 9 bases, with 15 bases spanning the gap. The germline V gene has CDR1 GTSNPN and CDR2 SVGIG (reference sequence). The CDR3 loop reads CAWSVGTGAGPQHF. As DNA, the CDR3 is TGTGCCTGGAGTGTAGGAACGGGAGCGGGGCCCCAGCATTTT. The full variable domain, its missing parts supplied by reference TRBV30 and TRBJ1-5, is SQTIHQWPATLVQPVGSPLSLECTVEGTSNPNLYWYRQAAGRGLQLLFYSVGIGQISSEVPQNLSASRPQDRQFILSSKKLLLSDSGFYLCAWSVGTGAGPQHFGDGTRLSIL.

Written as DNA, the CDR3 is TGCGCCAGCAGCCCACAGACGACAGGGCGGGGTGAAAAACTGTTTTTT. As protein: CASSPQTTGRGEKLFF. The chain employs TRBV5-1 and TRBJ1-4; 7 nucleotides agree with TRBD1. The CDR3 covers 16 residues. Germline V gives CDR1 SGHRS, CDR2 YFSETQ. J gave up 7 bases and V 4 bases, and 13 bases lay outside the gene matches.

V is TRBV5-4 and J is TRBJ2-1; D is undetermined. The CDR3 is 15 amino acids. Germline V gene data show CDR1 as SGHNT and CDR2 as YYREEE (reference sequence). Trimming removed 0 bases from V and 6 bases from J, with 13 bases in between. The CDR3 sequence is CASSLGDNGRNEQFF. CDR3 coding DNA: TGTGCCAGCAGCTTGGGGGATAATGGACGCAATGAGCAGTTCTTC.

The CDR3 bases are TGTGCCATCAGTAAGGACAGGGGGAACACTGAAGCTTTCTTT. It encodes CAISKDRGNTEAFF. The chain uses TRBV10-3 and TRBJ1-1; 9 bases align to TRBD1. The CDR3 loop spans 14 amino acids. The germline V gene has CDR1 ENHRY and CDR2 SYGVKD. Trimming removed 5 bases from V and 1 base from J; junction bases left unmatched: 2.

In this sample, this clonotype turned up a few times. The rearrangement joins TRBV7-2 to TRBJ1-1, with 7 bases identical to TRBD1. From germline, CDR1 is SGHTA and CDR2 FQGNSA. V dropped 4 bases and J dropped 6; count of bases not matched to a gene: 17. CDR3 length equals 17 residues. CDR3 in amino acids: CASSSPGIRGRIAEAFF. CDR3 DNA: TGTGCCAGCAGCTCGCCCGGGATAAGGGGGCGCATAGCTGAAGCTTTCTTT.